This TCR beta chain is drawn from a study of T cell clones after liver transplantation. Study as a whole: HCV positivity affected three of eight recipients; the rest lacked autoimmune or viral indications. Tolerant meant at least one year fully off immunosuppression without liver enzymes above twice normal.

TCRdb's copy holds only in-frame clones and misses some; the assay was immunoSEQ multiplex PCR. The top ten hold about 10% of the sample, which has about 51,000 clones, approximately 71% seen once. The CDR3 runs to 14 residues. V was shortened by 2 bases and J by 2 bases, with 11 bases between the two germline ends. The V gene's germline CDR1 is SGHDT and CDR2 YYEEEE. General study findings and limits: Post-transplant time points were not standardized, so conclusions are preliminary.

This clone has more than one count but fewer than ten. What it binds is not known. The origin of this receptor is a human patient who received a liver transplant. Some T cells may be graft donor cells. The sequenced sample was CD4+ T cells from blood, obtained around 54 months after liver transplant. This rearrangement joins TRBV5-6 to TRBJ2-7, with D possibly TRBD1 on 6 matching bases. DNA for the CDR3: TGTGCCAGCAGCTTTTCAGGGGTCGCCTACGAGCAGTACTTC. It codes for CASSFSGVAYEQYF.